These 19 T cell receptor beta chains were sequenced from one sample in a study of vaccination and CD4 T cells after COVID-19. Antigens for these TCRs are unknown. An Oncomine TCR Beta short-read assay was used to sequence the DNA from cultured CD4+ T cells. TCRdb reanalysed the PCR reads using MiXCR and keeps one entry per CDR3 protein. This sample carries under 6,500 distinct CDR3 sequences, around 43% of them seen once, and the ten largest clones take under 80%. Stated treatment: approximately 10-day PBMC culture with coronavirus spike peptide pools or control peptides (ViraFEST assay). Sequencing was carried out using CD4+ T cells from blood, cultured in vitro. All receptors derive from a human donor who had recovered from COVID-19.

The chain combines TRBV10-2 with TRBJ2-1; the match to TRBD2 covers 11 bases. Trimming at V came to 0 bases and at J to 0 bases, leaving 4 bases not matched to a gene. Germline CDR1 reads WSHSY; CDR2 reads SAAADI. This CDR3 has 18 amino acids. CDR3 nucleotides: TGCGCCAGCAGTGAGTCCTGGACTAGCGGGCGCTCCTACAATGAGCAGTTCTTC. It translates to CASSESWTSGRSYNEQFF.

V gene TRBV7-2 combines with J gene TRBJ1-1; weak D call: TRBD1 (5 bases). V gave up 5 bases and J gave up 0 bases, with 10 bases separating them. The germline gives CDR1 SGHTA, CDR2 FQGNSA. The CDR3 consists of 14 residues. The CDR3 is CASSLGALNTEAFF. In DNA form, the CDR3 reads TGTGCCAGCAGCCTAGGGGCTTTGAACACTGAAGCTTTCTTT.

The chain uses TRBV10-3 and TRBJ2-5, with D unclear. Germline values: CDR1 ENHRY, CDR2 SYGVKD. The CDR3 extends over 18 amino acids. V shed 2 bases and J shed 4 bases, with 23 bases lying between them. CDR3 in amino acids: CAISEPKARSLLGETQYF. CDR3 DNA sequence: TGTGCCATCAGTGAGCCCAAAGCCAGGTCTCTCTTAGGAGAGACCCAGTACTTC.

There are a few counts of this clonotype. The rearrangement links TRBV20-1 to TRBJ1-4; tentative D call: TRBD1 (5 bases). The germline V and J ends were trimmed by 6 bases and 8 bases, with 16 bases remaining between them. In germline, CDR1 is DFQATT, CDR2 SNEGSKA (reference sequence). The CDR3 runs 13 residues. In nucleotides, the CDR3 is TGCAGTGCGATGGACATGGTGAGGGAAAAACTGTTTTTT. The encoded protein is CSAMDMVREKLFF.

The chain links TRBV6-1 to TRBJ1-1; D not resolved. The V end was cut by 6 bases, the J end by 7 bases, with 9 bases between. Germline CDR1 and CDR2: MNHNS and SASEGT. The CDR3 extends over 11 amino acids. The CDR3 bases are TGTGCCAGCAGAAACCCCGTTGAAGCTTTCTTT. Its protein is CASRNPVEAFF.

The V gene is TRBV7-9, the J gene TRBJ2-3; D is possibly TRBD1 or TRBD2 (6 bases each). Trimming removed 2 bases at V and 6 bases at J, with 9 bases between. Germline V gives CDR1 SEHNR, CDR2 FQNEAQ (reference sequence). CDR3 size: 13 residues. CDR3 region: CASSLKGGDTQYF. The DNA of the CDR3 is TGTGCCAGCAGCTTAAAAGGGGGGGATACGCAGTATTTT.

This chain joins TRBV6-1 and TRBJ2-1; 11 positions agree with TRBD2. The trim removed 2 bases at V and 9 bases at J, leaving 6 bases unmatched. Germline CDR1 and CDR2: MNHNS and SASEGT. CDR3 size: 15 residues. The CDR3 nucleotides read TGTGCCAGCAGTGAAACTACTAGCGGGGGAAGTGAGCAGTTCTTC. Amino acid sequence: CASSETTSGGSEQFF.

J is TRBJ1-2 and V is TRBV2; D unclear. V lost 4 bases and J lost 4, with 7 bases in between. The germline CDR1 and CDR2 sequences are SNHLY and FYNNEI. CDR3 length equals 12 residues. The CDR3 region has the DNA TGTGCCAGCAGTGCCGGACTCTATGGCTACACCTTC. This sequence encodes CASSAGLYGYTF.

The V call is TRBV6-1, the J call TRBJ1-2; tentative D call: TRBD1 (6 bases). The CDR3 extends over 16 amino acids. Looked up from germline, CDR1 is MNHNS and CDR2 is SASEGT. Between the trimmed V and J ends, which lost 6 bases and 4 bases, there was a span of 21 bases. The CDR3 sequence: CASSDRTALRGYGYTF. CDR3 DNA: TGTGCCAGCAGCGATAGGACAGCCCTTCGGGGCTATGGCTACACCTTC.

The genes are TRBV10-3 and TRBJ1-1; 12 positions match TRBD1. V shed 7 bases and J 11 bases; nucleotides not matched to a gene: 14. Germline V CDR1 and CDR2: ENHRY, SYGVKD. The length of the CDR3 is 15 residues. The CDR3 protein is CAIMGTGGPLSLAFF. As DNA, the CDR3 is TGTGCCATCATGGGGACAGGGGGCCCACTGAGTTTGGCTTTCTTT.

J is TRBJ2-7 and V is TRBV5-4; D tentatively fits TRBD1 or TRBD2 (5 bases each). The V gene's germline CDR1 is SGHNT and CDR2 YYREEE (reference sequence). V lost 0 bases and J lost 9, with 22 bases in between. CDR3 length: 16 amino acids. The CDR3 protein is CASSLGQGQGVRGQYF. The CDR3 DNA follows: TGTGCCAGCAGCTTGGGGCAGGGCCAAGGAGTCCGGGGGCAGTACTTC.

The V call is TRBV28, the J call TRBJ2-6, with D possibly matching TRBD1 (6 bases). Germline assignment: CDR1 MDHEN and CDR2 SYDVKM. V was pared by 4 bases and J by 2 bases, with 21 bases between. The CDR3 has 19 residues. The DNA of the CDR3 is TGTGCCAGCAGTTGGGGGCGCATAGGCCCCTCCCCTGGGGCCAACGTCCTGACTTTC. This codes for CASSWGRIGPSPGANVLTF.

This clonotype was observed once. The chain joins TRBV15 to TRBJ1-2; D uncertain. The germline CDR1 and CDR2 sequences are LNHNV and YYDKDF (reference sequence). The CDR3 contains 15 residues. Between the trimmed V and J ends, which lost 0 bases and 5 bases, there was a span of 13 bases. As DNA, the CDR3 is TGTGCCACCAGCAGAGATCTAGCCAGCGAGTATGGCTACACCTTC. Its translation: CATSRDLASEYGYTF.

This sequence joins TRBV20-1 and TRBJ1-5; 9 nucleotides agree with TRBD1. V shed 3 bases and J 0 bases; nucleotides not matched to a gene: 6. This CDR3 is 16 amino acids long. Germline CDR1 and CDR2: DFQATT and SNEGSKA (reference sequence). CDR3: CSASPGTGHSNQPQHF. CDR3 bases: TGCAGTGCTAGCCCCGGGACAGGGCATAGCAATCAGCCCCAGCATTTT.

This clonotype was picked up a small number of times. This chain joins TRBV6-1 and TRBJ1-6; the D gene is possibly TRBD1 (5 bases). Trimming shortened V by 6 bases and J by 7 bases, and 7 bases separated the two germline ends. CDR3 length: 12 residues. The germline V gene has CDR1 MNHNS and CDR2 SASEGT. CDR3 amino acids: CASRRDNSPLHF. The CDR3 DNA reads TGTGCCAGCAGGAGGGACAATTCACCCCTCCACTTT.

In DNA form, the CDR3 reads TGTGCCAGCAGCCCGGACAGGAGGGGCTACACCTTC. Its translation is CASSPDRRGYTF. J is TRBJ1-2 and V is TRBV2; 7 nucleotides line up with TRBD1. The J segment lost 8 bases and the V segment lost 6 bases, leaving 6 bases of the junction unmatched. Germline CDR1 and CDR2: SNHLY and FYNNEI. This CDR3 has 12 amino acids. The full variable domain, with the rest looked up from reference TRBV2 and TRBJ1-2, is EPEVTQTPSHQVTQMGQEVILRCVPISNHLYFYWYRQILGQKVEFLVSFYNNEISEKSEIFDDQFSVERPDGSNFTLKIRSTKLEDSAMYFCASSPDRRGYTFGSGTRLTVV.

CDR3 protein: CASSSVRGYYEQFF. Here the CDR3 DNA reads TGTGCCAGCAGCTCGGTACGGGGGTACTACGAGCAGTTCTTC. The J gene is TRBJ2-1, the V gene TRBV7-2; D might be TRBD2 (6 bases). V lost 4 bases and J 10 bases, leaving 17 bases between the germline ends. Germline V gives CDR1 SGHTA, CDR2 FQGNSA. The CDR3 is made up of 14 amino acids.

The genes are TRBV20-1 and TRBJ2-7; a weak D match, TRBD1 (7 bases). CDR3 length equals 13 residues. Between the trimmed V and J ends, which lost 3 bases and 6 bases, there was a span of 15 bases. CDR1 and CDR2 (germline): DFQATT, SNEGSKA (reference sequence). The CDR3 reads CSASGQEGGEQYF. As DNA, the CDR3 is TGCAGTGCTAGTGGACAGGAGGGGGGCGAGCAGTACTTC.

CDR3 protein: CASSLALAPETQYF. CDR3 sequence (DNA): TGTGCCAGCAGTTTAGCCCTAGCGCCTGAGACCCAGTACTTC. The chain couples TRBV12-3 or TRBV12-4 to TRBJ2-5, with D perhaps TRBD2 (6 bases). The CDR3 extends over 14 amino acids. V lost 0 bases to trimming and J lost 5 bases, with 10 bases between them.